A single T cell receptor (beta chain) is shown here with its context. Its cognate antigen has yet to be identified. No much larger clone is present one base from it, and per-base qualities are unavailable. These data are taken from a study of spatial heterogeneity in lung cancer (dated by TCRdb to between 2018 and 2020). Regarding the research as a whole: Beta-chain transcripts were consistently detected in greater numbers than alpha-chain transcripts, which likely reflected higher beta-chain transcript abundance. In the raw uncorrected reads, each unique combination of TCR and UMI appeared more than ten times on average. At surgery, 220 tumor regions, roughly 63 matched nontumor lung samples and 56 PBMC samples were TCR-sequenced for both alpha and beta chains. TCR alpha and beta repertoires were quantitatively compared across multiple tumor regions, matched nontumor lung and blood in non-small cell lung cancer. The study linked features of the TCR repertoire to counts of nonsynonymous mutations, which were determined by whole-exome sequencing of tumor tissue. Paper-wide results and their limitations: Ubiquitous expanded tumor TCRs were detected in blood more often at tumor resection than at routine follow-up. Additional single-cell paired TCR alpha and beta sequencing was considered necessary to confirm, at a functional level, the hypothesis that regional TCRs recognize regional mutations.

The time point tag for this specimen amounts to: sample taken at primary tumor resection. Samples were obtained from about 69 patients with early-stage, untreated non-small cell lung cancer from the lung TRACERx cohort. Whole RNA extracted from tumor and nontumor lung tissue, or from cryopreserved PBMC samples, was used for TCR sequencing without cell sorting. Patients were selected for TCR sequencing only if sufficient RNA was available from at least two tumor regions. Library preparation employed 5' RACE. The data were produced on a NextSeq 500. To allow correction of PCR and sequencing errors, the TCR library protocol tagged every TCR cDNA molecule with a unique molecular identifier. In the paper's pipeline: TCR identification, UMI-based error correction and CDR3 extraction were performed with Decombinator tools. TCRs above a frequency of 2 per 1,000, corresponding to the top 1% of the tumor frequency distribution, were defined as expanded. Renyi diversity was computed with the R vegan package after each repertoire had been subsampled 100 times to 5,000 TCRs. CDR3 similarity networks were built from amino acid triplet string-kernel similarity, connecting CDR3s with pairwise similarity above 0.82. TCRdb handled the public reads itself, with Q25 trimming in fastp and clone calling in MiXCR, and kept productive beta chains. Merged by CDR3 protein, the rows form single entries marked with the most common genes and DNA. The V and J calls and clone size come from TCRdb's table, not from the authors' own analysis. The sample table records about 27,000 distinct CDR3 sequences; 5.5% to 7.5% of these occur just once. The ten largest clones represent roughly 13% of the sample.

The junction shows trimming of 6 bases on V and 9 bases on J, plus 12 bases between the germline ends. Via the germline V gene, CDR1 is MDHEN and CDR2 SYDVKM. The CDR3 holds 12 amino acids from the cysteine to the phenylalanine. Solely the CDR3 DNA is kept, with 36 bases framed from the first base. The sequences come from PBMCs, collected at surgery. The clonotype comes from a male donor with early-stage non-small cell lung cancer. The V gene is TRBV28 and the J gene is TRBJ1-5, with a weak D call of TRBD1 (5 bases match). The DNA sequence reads TGTGCCAGCAGGGACATGATACTGCCCCAGCATTTT. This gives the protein CASRDMILPQHF. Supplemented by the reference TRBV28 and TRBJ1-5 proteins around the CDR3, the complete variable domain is DVKVTQSSRYLVKRTGEKVFLECVQDMDHENMFWYRQDPGLGLRLIYFSYDVKMKEKGDIPEGYSVSREKKERFSLILESASTNQTSMYLCASRDMILPQHFGDGTRLSIL.